These T cell receptor beta chains were read from a single sample in a study of early T cells in non-severe SARS-CoV-2 infection. Each CDR3 protein is one row after TCRdb ran MiXCR on the 5' RACE reads. The repertoire holds over 55,000 distinct CDR3 sequences, 10% seen once, with less than 10% in the top ten. Sequencing input: whole blood. Source of these receptors: an adult who was a healthcare worker with PCR-confirmed SARS-CoV-2 infection or an uninfected control (not recorded which). Each CDR3 is given with its conserved first and last residue. The D gene is left open where the match is weak. Only part of the rows carry a size: once, few, many, or a class if the clone is expanded.

v_gene	j_gene	abundance	d_gene	CDR3aa	CDR3nt
TRBV2	TRBJ2-5	many	NA	CASSGTQGQETQYF	TGTGCCAGCAGTGGAACACAGGGTCAAGAGACCCAGTACTTC
TRBV27	TRBJ1-1	many	NA	CASSLKQGNTEAFF	TGTGCCAGCAGTTTAAAACAGGGGAACACTGAAGCTTTCTTT
TRBV5-1	TRBJ2-7	many	TRBD2	CASSLKVTGGNSYEQYF	TGCGCCAGCAGCTTGAAAGTTACGGGGGGGAACTCCTACGAGCAGTACTTC
TRBV7-9	TRBJ1-2	few	NA	CASSSRDVIGNGYTF	TGTGCCAGCAGCTCCCGGGACGTGATCGGAAATGGCTACACCTTC
TRBV7-9	TRBJ1-1	NA	NA	CASSLGGGGTEAFF	TGTGCCAGCAGCTTAGGGGGTGGCGGCACTGAAGCTTTCTTT
TRBV5-1	TRBJ1-1	NA	TRBD1	CASSTGGQGKTEAFF	TGCGCCAGCAGCACCGGGGGACAGGGAAAAACTGAAGCTTTCTTT
TRBV7-3	TRBJ2-2	few	TRBD1	CASRGQGEAGELFF	TGTGCCAGCCGCGGACAGGGGGAGGCCGGGGAGCTGTTTTTT
TRBV20-1	TRBJ1-5	many	TRBD1	CSAKSETGRSQPQHF	TGCAGTGCGAAGTCCGAGACAGGGAGAAGTCAGCCCCAGCATTTT
TRBV30	TRBJ2-7	few	NA	CAWSLDRDNRYF	TGTGCCTGGAGTTTAGACCGGGACAACCGGTACTTC
TRBV6-2/TRBV6-3	TRBJ2-1	NA	TRBD1	CASSSGQDPYREQFF	TGTGCCAGCAGCTCAGGACAGGACCCATACCGGGAGCAGTTCTTC
TRBV6-1	TRBJ2-1	NA	TRBD1	CASNRDRVGDEQFF	TGTGCCAGCAACCGGGACAGGGTGGGCGATGAGCAGTTCTTC
TRBV5-1	TRBJ2-5	many	NA	CASSGGVGETQYF	TGCGCCAGCAGCGGGGGAGTGGGAGAGACCCAGTACTTC
TRBV14	TRBJ1-2	few	NA	CASSPGARNYGYTF	TGTGCCAGCAGCCCAGGGGCAAGGAACTATGGCTACACCTTC
TRBV6-6	TRBJ1-2	NA	NA	CASSYAGTYGYTF	TGTGCCAGCAGTTACGCGGGGACATACGGCTACACCTTC
TRBV24-1	TRBJ1-2	NA	TRBD1	CATGTGQVKGYTF	TGTGCCACCGGGACAGGCCAAGTAAAAGGCTACACCTTC
TRBV13	TRBJ2-3	NA	TRBD2	CASSLGPYYGLAGDADTQYF	TGTGCCAGCAGCTTAGGCCCTTATTATGGACTAGCGGGAGACGCAGATACGCAGTATTTT
TRBV19	TRBJ2-7	NA	NA	CASSTTDYLYEQYF	TGTGCCAGTAGTACGACCGATTACCTCTACGAGCAGTACTTC
TRBV20-1	TRBJ2-1	NA	NA	CSAPFSESSYNEQFF	TGCAGTGCACCTTTTAGCGAAAGCTCCTACAATGAGCAGTTCTTC
TRBV12-3/TRBV12-4	TRBJ2-3	few	NA	CASSPTGYTQYF	TGTGCCAGCAGTCCAACTGGGTATACGCAGTATTTT
TRBV29-1	TRBJ1-1	NA	NA	CSVAGSGENTEAFF	TGCAGCGTTGCGGGGTCAGGGGAGAACACTGAAGCTTTCTTT
TRBV7-3	TRBJ2-3	many	NA	CASSLNRISTDTQYF	TGTGCCAGCAGCTTAAATCGGATTAGCACAGATACGCAGTATTTT
TRBV7-6	TRBJ2-5	NA	NA	CASTTRASAETQYF	TGTGCCAGCACCACTCGGGCTAGCGCGGAGACCCAGTACTTC
TRBV18	TRBJ2-3	many	NA	CASLSGNTDTQYF	TGTGCCAGCTTATCGGGGAACACAGATACGCAGTATTTT
TRBV5-1	TRBJ1-1	few	TRBD1	CASSPGQTNTEAFF	TGCGCCAGCAGCCCGGGACAGACGAACACTGAAGCTTTCTTT
TRBV6-5	TRBJ2-1	many	NA	CASRALGSSSYNEQFF	TGTGCCAGCAGGGCGCTTGGCTCGAGCTCCTACAATGAGCAGTTCTTC
TRBV5-1	TRBJ2-3	NA	NA	CASSFRTVTDTRYF	TGCGCCAGCAGCTTCAGAACAGTCACAGATACGCGGTATTTT
TRBV5-1	TRBJ2-2	NA	TRBD2	CASSIWTSGGTGELFF	TGCGCCAGCAGCATTTGGACTAGCGGGGGCACCGGGGAGCTGTTTTTT
TRBV7-2	TRBJ2-1	NA	NA	CASSLGGPAGNEQFF	TGTGCCAGCAGCTTAGGGGGTCCTGCCGGCAATGAGCAGTTCTTC
TRBV2	TRBJ1-1	many	NA	CASSYSISEAFF	TGTGCCAGCAGTTACAGTATCTCTGAAGCTTTCTTT
TRBV10-3	TRBJ2-2	NA	TRBD1	CAISESGQGFQTGELFF	TGTGCCATCAGTGAGTCGGGACAGGGATTTCAAACCGGGGAGCTGTTTTTT
TRBV30	TRBJ1-5	few	TRBD1	CAGQGNNQPQHF	TGTGCCGGACAGGGTAACAATCAGCCCCAGCATTTT
TRBV29-1	TRBJ2-1	NA	NA	CSVLASSSYNEQFF	TGCAGCGTCCTAGCTTCTAGCTCCTACAATGAGCAGTTCTTC
TRBV24-1	TRBJ2-3	NA	TRBD2	CATSDLKSGRAYSGGTDTQYF	TGTGCCACCAGTGACCTCAAGAGCGGGAGAGCGTATTCGGGGGGCACAGATACGCAGTATTTT
TRBV7-2	TRBJ2-3	NA	TRBD2	CASSLGPAGVVNTQYF	TGTGCCAGCAGCTTAGGCCCAGCGGGAGTTGTAAATACGCAGTATTTT
TRBV12-3/TRBV12-4	TRBJ2-7	many	NA	CASSYFGRSYEQYF	TGTGCCAGCAGCTATTTTGGACGGTCCTACGAGCAGTACTTC
TRBV4-2	TRBJ2-3	many	TRBD1	CASSRERILGQGASDTQYF	TGTGCCAGCAGTCGCGAGAGAATATTAGGACAGGGGGCATCGGATACGCAGTATTTT
TRBV6-6	TRBJ2-7	many	NA	CASSYLQNLYEQYF	TGTGCCAGCAGTTACCTCCAGAACCTATACGAGCAGTACTTC
TRBV5-5	TRBJ2-5	medium-sized	TRBD1	CASSPGQGAFTETQYF	TGTGCCAGCAGCCCGGGACAGGGGGCCTTCACGGAGACCCAGTACTTC
TRBV12-3/TRBV12-4	TRBJ1-1	few	NA	CASSFLGGDTEAFF	TGTGCCAGCAGTTTCTTAGGGGGGGACACTGAAGCTTTCTTT
TRBV29-1	TRBJ2-3	many	NA	CSVRGPYTDTQYF	TGCAGCGTACGGGGACCGTACACAGATACGCAGTATTTT
TRBV7-9	TRBJ2-7	NA	NA	CASSLAQGIGEQYF	TGTGCCAGCAGCTTAGCCCAGGGGATTGGGGAGCAGTACTTC
TRBV9	TRBJ2-1	many	NA	CASSVGSSYNEQFF	TGTGCCAGCAGCGTAGGTAGTAGCTACAATGAGCAGTTCTTC
TRBV29-1	TRBJ2-6	many	NA	CSVEIHSRGALPRTNVLTF	TGCAGCGTTGAGATACACTCCCGCGGTGCACTTCCGAGGACCAACGTCCTGACTTTC
TRBV4-2	TRBJ2-1	few	TRBD2	CASSIRTSGRAGSYNEQFF	TGTGCCAGCAGCATCAGGACTAGCGGGAGGGCCGGCTCCTACAATGAGCAGTTCTTC
TRBV6-2/TRBV6-3	TRBJ1-1	many	NA	CASSIRRGWNTEAFF	TGTGCCAGCAGTATTAGGCGCGGGTGGAACACTGAAGCTTTCTTT
TRBV20-1	TRBJ2-7	few	NA	CSVKGDTVYEQYF	TGCAGTGTTAAGGGAGACACTGTCTACGAGCAGTACTTC
TRBV12-3/TRBV12-4	TRBJ2-1	many	TRBD2	CASTLGLAGGVNEQFF	TGTGCCAGCACTCTGGGGCTAGCGGGAGGCGTCAATGAGCAGTTCTTC
TRBV29-1	TRBJ2-2	NA	TRBD1	CSVRTGGNTGELFF	TGCAGCGTGCGGACAGGGGGCAACACCGGGGAGCTGTTTTTT
TRBV25-1	TRBJ1-1	many	NA	CASSEYLPTDSSNTEAFF	TGTGCCAGCAGTGAATATTTACCGACAGACTCATCGAACACTGAAGCTTTCTTT
TRBV7-2	TRBJ2-7	NA	TRBD2	CASKGGLLAGGSYEQYF	TGTGCCAGCAAAGGAGGACTCCTAGCGGGAGGGTCCTACGAGCAGTACTTC
TRBV7-9	TRBJ2-7	many	NA	CASSLRQDDEQYF	TGTGCCAGCAGCTTACGGCAGGACGACGAGCAGTACTTC
TRBV7-2	TRBJ1-2	many	TRBD1	CASSLRTGEGGYTF	TGTGCCAGCAGCCTAAGGACAGGGGAGGGAGGCTACACCTTC
TRBV7-9	TRBJ2-3	few	TRBD2	CASSRSAGLTDTQYF	TGTGCCAGCAGCCGGTCAGCGGGGCTCACAGATACGCAGTATTTT
TRBV20-1	TRBJ2-2	many	NA	CSASSGTGELFF	TGCAGTGCTAGTTCTGGCACCGGGGAGCTGTTTTTT
TRBV10-3	TRBJ1-1	NA	NA	CAISSNPLGGRTEAFF	TGTGCCATCAGCTCTAACCCTCTCGGGGGGCGGACTGAAGCTTTCTTT
TRBV12-2	TRBJ2-1	many	NA	CASRRVDNEQFF	TGTGCAAGTCGTCGTGTCGACAATGAGCAGTTCTTC
TRBV4-1	TRBJ1-2	many	NA	CASSQDLSFRGNYGYTF	TGCGCCAGCAGCCAAGACCTTTCATTCAGGGGAAACTATGGCTACACCTTC
TRBV7-9	TRBJ2-7	NA	NA	CASSPSGAYEQYF	TGTGCCAGCAGCCCCTCCGGGGCCTACGAGCAGTACTTC